This T cell receptor (beta chain) is from a study of blood T cells in healthy people across ages. For this clonotype: Antigen: not known.

The germline V and J ends were trimmed by 6 bases and 3 bases, with 15 bases remaining between them. Germline V CDR1 and CDR2: MNHEY, SMNVEV (reference sequence). The CDR3 is made up of 14 amino acids. General observations from the study: Underestimates were what the diversity estimates from one million T cells were considered to be.

A second PCR, run for roughly 7 to 11 cycles, used a sample-barcoded 5' primer plus a J-beta primer mix. Each CDR3 protein gets one entry after TCRdb re-called the 5' RACE reads with MiXCR. The sample comprises about 1.4 million distinct CDR3 sequences, almost 60% of which are singletons, and 6.7% rests with the top ten. This sequence originates from a man between 18 and 29 years old in good health. The rearrangement uses TRBV27 and TRBJ2-7, with D tentatively TRBD1 or TRBD2 (5 bases each). Sequencing input: blood. Written as DNA, the CDR3 is TGTGCCAGCAGATCAGGGAGTTTGGTCTACGAGCAGTACTTC. It yields the protein CASRSGSLVYEQYF.